These T cell receptor beta chains were read from a single sample in a study of PD-L1 blockade in urothelial cancer. Profiled with immunoSEQ multiplex PCR; TCRdb holds only in-frame clones, not every one. The sample has roughly 63,000 clones, about four fifths seen once. The starting material was PBMCs, obtained around atezolizumab (anti-PD-L1) treatment. Source of these receptors: a man in his sixties or seventies with urothelial cancer. Both conserved end residues are part of each CDR3. A D gene is named only where the DNA matches it firmly. Rows may omit the clone size; those that give it use once, few, many or a size class.

j_gene | d_gene | v_gene | abundance | CDR3aa | CDR3nt
TRBJ2-1 | NA | TRBV5-6 | once | CASSRRGTYNEQFF | TGTGCCAGCAGCCGTCGGGGGACCTACAATGAGCAGTTCTTC
TRBJ2-2 | NA | TRBV5-1 | NA | CASSPDRRLNTGELFF | TGCGCCAGCAGCCCCGACAGGAGACTTAACACCGGGGAGCTGTTTTTT
TRBJ2-3 | TRBD2 | TRBV29-1 | NA | CSAREGTDTQYF | TGCAGCGCCCGGGAGGGCACAGATACGCAGTATTTT
TRBJ1-5 | NA | TRBV19 | NA | CASSILADYSNQPQHF | TGTGCCAGTAGTATACTTGCGGACTATAGCAATCAGCCCCAGCATTTT
TRBJ2-3 | TRBD2 | TRBV6-1 | NA | CASSGGLGLADSTDTQYF | TGTGCCAGCAGTGGGGGTCTGGGACTAGCGGATAGCACAGATACGCAGTATTTT
TRBJ2-6 | TRBD1 | TRBV11-3 | NA | CASSPFTQGAGGANVLTF | TGTGCCAGCAGCCCTTTTACACAGGGGGCGGGCGGGGCCAACGTCCTGACTTTC
TRBJ2-7 | TRBD2 | TRBV5-6 | NA | CASSFGTTYEQYF | TGTGCCAGCAGCTTTGGGACTACCTACGAGCAGTACTTC
TRBJ2-2 | TRBD2 | TRBV5-6 | NA | CASSPGLAGGGTGELFF | TGTGCCAGCAGCCCCGGACTAGCGGGAGGGGGGACCGGGGAGCTGTTTTTT
TRBJ1-5 | TRBD1 | TRBV19 | NA | CASSIGQGALSNQPQHF | TGTGCCAGTAGTATAGGACAGGGGGCGTTGAGCAATCAGCCCCAGCATTTT
TRBJ2-5 | TRBD1 | TRBV2 | NA | CASSLSTGSGETQYF | TGTGCCAGCAGTCTCTCGACAGGGAGCGGAGAGACCCAGTACTTC
TRBJ1-5 | NA | TRBV25-1 | NA | CASSHVNQPQHF | TGTGCCAGCAGTCATGTGAATCAGCCCCAGCATTTT
TRBJ1-3 | NA | TRBV7-2 | NA | CASSQPGGVNTIYF | TGTGCCAGCAGCCAGCCGGGGGGAGTAAACACCATATATTTT
TRBJ2-1 | NA | TRBV4-1 | NA | CASSQDQRGSSYNEQFF | TGCGCCAGCAGCCAAGATCAGCGCGGCAGCTCCTACAATGAGCAGTTCTTC
TRBJ2-3 | TRBD2 | TRBV5-1 | NA | CASGRGAGGPSDTQYF | TGCGCCAGCGGTCGGGGAGCGGGAGGGCCATCAGATACGCAGTATTTT
TRBJ2-5 | NA | TRBV19 | NA | CASSIGRDRRETQYF | TGTGCCAGTAGTATAGGGCGGGACCGGAGGGAGACCCAGTACTTC
TRBJ1-1 | NA | TRBV7-3 | NA | CASSPGRNTEAFF | TGTGCCAGCAGCCCCGGGAGGAACACTGAAGCTTTCTTT
TRBJ2-1 | NA | TRBV5-8 | NA | CASSFQGIEQFF | TGTGCCAGCAGCTTTCAGGGGATTGAGCAGTTCTTC
TRBJ1-2 | NA | TRBV6-5 | NA | CASRPQGKGYGYTF | TGTGCCAGCAGGCCACAGGGAAAGGGCTATGGCTACACCTTC
TRBJ2-7 | NA | TRBV5-4 | NA | CASSHYQSSYEQYF | TGTGCCAGCAGCCACTATCAGAGCTCCTACGAGCAGTACTTC
TRBJ1-1 | NA | TRBV15 | medium-sized | CATSRRQFMNTEAFF | TGTGCCACCAGCAGGAGACAATTCATGAACACTGAAGCTTTCTTT
TRBJ2-7 | TRBD2 | TRBV11-2 | NA | CASSLSGLARIREQYF | TGTGCCAGCAGCTTATCGGGACTAGCGCGGATCCGCGAGCAGTACTTC
TRBJ2-5 | TRBD2 | TRBV19 | NA | CASSEGLAGETQYF | TGTGCCAGTAGTGAAGGACTAGCGGGAGAGACCCAGTACTTC
TRBJ1-2 | NA | TRBV6-1 | NA | CASSLEGDYGYTF | TGTGCCAGCAGTCTGGAAGGGGACTATGGCTACACCTTC
TRBJ2-1 | TRBD1 | TRBV5-4 | NA | CASRGGQGPFNEQFF | TGTGCCAGCAGGGGAGGACAGGGGCCGTTCAATGAGCAGTTCTTC
TRBJ2-1 | TRBD1 | TRBV7-6 | NA | CASSLDDRVSYNEQFF | TGTGCCAGCAGCCTCGACGACAGGGTTTCCTACAATGAGCAGTTCTTC
TRBJ1-5 | NA | TRBV30 | NA | CAWSQTASLNQPQHF | TGTGCCTGGAGTCAGACAGCCTCACTCAATCAGCCCCAGCATTTT
TRBJ1-5 | TRBD1 | TRBV7-9 | NA | CASRGGQGTDSNQPQHF | TGTGCCAGCAGGGGGGGACAGGGAACGGATAGCAATCAGCCCCAGCATTTT
TRBJ2-1 | NA | TRBV4-1 | once | CASSQGRVGRSYNEQFF | TGCGCCAGCAGTCAAGGGCGGGTGGGAAGGTCCTACAATGAGCAGTTCTTC
TRBJ1-1 | TRBD1 | TRBV5-4 | NA | CASSSADRGATEAFF | TGTGCCAGCAGCTCAGCCGACAGGGGAGCCACTGAAGCTTTCTTT
TRBJ1-2 | TRBD1 | TRBV10-3 | NA | CAITQTGVGGYTF | TGTGCCATCACCCAAACAGGGGTTGGTGGCTACACCTTC
TRBJ2-1 | NA | TRBV4-3 | few | CASSLSFYSSYNEQFF | TGCGCCAGCAGCCTAAGTTTCTATAGCTCCTACAATGAGCAGTTCTTC
TRBJ2-7 | NA | TRBV12-5 | once | CASGDSPLPQGKQYF | TGTGCTAGTGGTGATTCACCCCTGCCCCAGGGTAAGCAGTACTTC